Following are 9 T cell receptor beta chains from one sample sequenced in a study of blood T cells in healthy people across ages. Using a J-beta primer mix together with a sample-barcoded 5' primer, a second PCR was run for roughly 7 to 11 cycles. From the 5' RACE reads, TCRdb called clonotypes with MiXCR, one entry per CDR3 protein. Among over 1,500,000 distinct CDR3 sequences listed, around half were seen once. Source material: blood. The receptors shown here come from a woman in her thirties or forties in good health.

The rearrangement uses TRBV7-6 and TRBJ1-5; D not certain. Germline values: CDR1 SGHVS, CDR2 FNYEAQ. This CDR3 has 14 amino acids. The V and J ends lost 5 bases and 4 bases respectively, with 12 bases between them. The CDR3 nucleotides are TGTGCCAGCAGCCCATGGCAGACAAATCAGCCCCAGCATTTT. Translated: CASSPWQTNQPQHF.

The rearrangement links TRBV28 to TRBJ2-4; the D call may be TRBD1 or TRBD2 (7 bases each). The J call may be wrong; the DNA end is better matched by TRBJ2-5. Germline V gene data show CDR1 as MDHEN and CDR2 as SYDVKM. The CDR3 consists of 16 residues. CDR3 sequence (DNA): TGTGCCAGCAGTTTCAGGGGGGGAATTGGCCAAGAGACCCAGTACTTC. Protein product: CASSFRGGIGQETQYF.

The V call is TRBV20-1, the J call TRBJ2-5; TRBD1 might be the D (5 bases). CDR1 is DFQATT, CDR2 SNEGSKA, per germline (reference sequence). Trimming removed 3 bases at V and 6 bases at J, with 17 bases between. The CDR3 spans 14 residues. CDR3 coding DNA: TGCAGTGCTAGTTCCGGACACTCCCGAAAGACCCAGTACTTC. Its translation: CSASSGHSRKTQYF.

The chain links TRBV9 to TRBJ1-2; the D gene is possibly TRBD1 (5 bases). Trimming stripped 1 base from V and 6 bases from J, with 10 bases between. The CDR3 totals 13 residues. The germline V gene has CDR1 SGDLS and CDR2 YYNGEE. The CDR3 is CASSVTGLDGYTF. DNA of the CDR3: TGTGCCAGCAGCGTAACAGGCCTCGATGGCTACACCTTC.

In its sample, this clonotype was seen a few times. This chain's CDR3 is CASQWGGNEKLFF. The CDR3, as DNA: TGTGCTTCCCAGTGGGGTGGGAATGAAAAACTGTTTTTT. The chain has TRBV6-6 and TRBJ1-4; D ambiguous. Germline CDR1 reads MNHNY; CDR2 reads SVGAGI (reference sequence). The CDR3 has 13 amino acids.

V and J are TRBV20-1 and TRBJ2-3; perhaps TRBD2 as D (5 bases). The germline V gene encodes CDR1 DFQATT and CDR2 SNEGSKA (reference sequence). The V end lost 2 bases, the J end lost 4 bases, and 13 bases lay between the germline ends. CDR3 length: 14 amino acids. CDR3 nucleotides: TGCAGTGCTAGAAAGGACTCCAGGCCAGATACGCAGTATTTT. Protein: CSARKDSRPDTQYF.

V usage is TRBV18 and J usage is TRBJ2-7, with 9 bases aligning to TRBD1. J lost 5 bases, V lost 6 bases, and 5 bases had no gene match. The germline CDR1 and CDR2 sequences are KGHSH and LQKENI. The CDR3 loop spans 13 amino acids. In DNA, the CDR3 is TGTGCCAGCTCCTACGGGACAGGGAACGAGCAGTACTTC. It encodes CASSYGTGNEQYF.

Only a few counts were recorded for this clonotype. The V gene is TRBV3-1, the J gene TRBJ2-7; 7 nucleotides align to TRBD2. Germline V gene sequence: CDR1 LGHDT, CDR2 YNNKEL (reference sequence). This CDR3 is built from 14 residues. The V and J ends lost 5 bases and 3 bases, in that order; junction bases with no gene match: 7. The CDR3 DNA reads as TGTGCCAGCAGCGACCACACTAGCGTCTACGAGCAGTACTTC. Translating gives CASSDHTSVYEQYF.

This clonotype was seen once. The J gene is TRBJ2-3, the V gene TRBV9, with TRBD2 matching over 7 bases. Germline-derived CDR1 and CDR2 are SGDLS and YYNGEE. Losses at the gene ends were 6 bases for V and 4 bases for J; bases not matched to a gene: 5. The CDR3 has 13 residues. The CDR3 here is CASKAGRADTQYF. CDR3 in DNA: TGTGCCAGCAAAGCGGGGCGGGCAGATACGCAGTATTTT.